The 11 T cell receptor beta chains given below trace back to one sample, sequenced in a study of T cell responses to AZD1222 COVID-19 vaccine. Using immunoSEQ multiplex PCR, the repertoire was profiled, and TCRdb retains in-frame clones only, with some absent. The sample lists 150,000 to 200,000 clones; over 85% were seen once. This sample comprised peripheral blood, obtained 28 days after the second AZD1222 dose. These receptors were collected from an adult who received the AZD1222 COVID-19 vaccine.

The chain joins TRBV5-5 to TRBJ1-2, with D uncertain. Trimming cost V 0 bases and J 4 bases, with 4 bases left between them. This CDR3 contains 12 residues. The germline V gene has CDR1 SGHKS and CDR2 YYEKEE (reference sequence). The CDR3 nucleotides are TGTGCCAGCAGCTTGGGGGCCTATGGCTACACCTTC. It is translated as CASSLGAYGYTF.

The chain links TRBV4-2 to TRBJ2-3, with 9 bases aligning to TRBD2. The CDR3 has 16 residues. Germline V CDR1 and CDR2: LGHNA, YNFKEQ. J lost 2 bases, V lost 0 bases, and 3 bases had no gene match. The CDR3 reads CASSQDKRGDTDTQYF. CDR3 DNA: TGTGCCAGCAGCCAAGATAAGCGGGGGGACACAGATACGCAGTATTTT.

This clone occurred a few times. The chain has TRBV19 and TRBJ1-6, with D uncertain. The V end was cut by 7 bases, the J end by 4 bases, with 11 bases between. The CDR3 is made up of 14 amino acids. Germline V gene data show CDR1 as LNHDA and CDR2 as SQIVND (reference sequence). CDR3 in DNA: TGTGCCAGTAATTTTTACGCGTATAATTCACCCCTCCACTTT. Protein product: CASNFYAYNSPLHF.

The chain employs TRBV18 and TRBJ2-1, with D uncertain. The V gene lost 3 bases and the J gene lost 9 bases, with 15 bases spanning the gap. Germline CDR1 KGHSH, CDR2 LQKENI. The CDR3 contains 14 residues. The chain's CDR3 is CASSPNSLGGEQFF. Here the CDR3 DNA reads TGTGCCAGCTCACCTAATTCATTGGGCGGTGAGCAGTTCTTC.

J is TRBJ1-2 and V is TRBV6-5; D uncertain. V lost 5 bases and J 0 bases, leaving 7 bases between the germline ends. The CDR3 has 13 residues. Germline V gene lookup returns CDR1 MNHEY and CDR2 SVGAGI. The CDR3 DNA sequence: TGTGCCAGCAGTACCGGTTCTAACTATGGCTACACCTTC. This translates into CASSTGSNYGYTF.

This clone occurred once. The chain joins TRBV5-1 to TRBJ2-3; 8 bases are shared with TRBD1. Germline assignment: CDR1 SGHRS and CDR2 YFSETQ. The CDR3 is made up of 14 amino acids. V was pared by 4 bases and J by 7 bases, with 8 bases of the junction left unmatched. DNA for the CDR3: TGCGCCAGCAGCCTGGGGGACAGGACCAATACGCAGTATTTT. It specifies CASSLGDRTNTQYF.

The chain recombines TRBV5-1 with TRBJ2-7; D not resolved. The CDR3 loop spans 15 amino acids. CDR1 and CDR2 from the germline V gene are SGHRS and YFSETQ. The ends were cut back, 5 bases at V and 0 bases at J, with 15 bases in the middle. The CDR3 loop is CASSPNPYTSYEQYF. The CDR3 nucleotides are TGCGCCAGCAGTCCGAATCCCTACACCTCCTACGAGCAGTACTTC.

The chain couples TRBV12-5 to TRBJ2-7; D is possibly TRBD1 or TRBD2 (5 bases each). V shed 4 bases and J shed 2 bases, with 12 bases lying between them. Germline V gene data show CDR1 as LGHNT and CDR2 as FRNRAP. CDR3 length equals 14 residues. The CDR3 here is CASGSRGGPYEQYF. CDR3 DNA sequence: TGTGCTAGTGGTTCCCGTGGGGGTCCCTACGAGCAGTACTTC. The entire variable domain, with the rest obtained from reference TRBV12-5 and TRBJ2-7, is as follows: DARVTQTPRHKVTEMGQEVTMRCQPILGHNTVFWYRQTMMQGLELLAYFRNRAPLDDSGMPKDRFSAEMPDATLATLKIQPSEPRDSAVYFCASGSRGGPYEQYFGPGTRLTVT.

Details on this clone: Other DNA sequences of this sample code for an identical CDR3. The V gene is TRBV19, the J gene TRBJ1-5, with TRBD1 identical over 9 bases. V gave up 7 bases and J gave up 4 bases; unmatched junction bases: 5. Germline CDR1 LNHDA, CDR2 SQIVND (reference sequence). The CDR3 loop spans 14 amino acids. The CDR3 coding sequence is TGTGCCAGTACTGGACAGGGGCGTAATCAGCCCCAGCATTTT. It is translated as CASTGQGRNQPQHF.

Written as DNA, the CDR3 is TGTGCCAGTAGCCCCGGGACAGGCCCGGCCTACGAGCAGTACTTC. Translation gives CASSPGTGPAYEQYF. The rearrangement joins TRBV19 to TRBJ2-7; 8 bases fit TRBD1. There are 15 residues in the CDR3. V was clipped by 6 bases and J by 2 bases; unmatched bases: 9. The germline gives CDR1 LNHDA, CDR2 SQIVND (reference sequence).

J is TRBJ2-5 and V is TRBV19; the D is unclear. The V gene lost 5 bases and the J gene lost 1 base, with 8 bases spanning the gap. Germline-derived CDR1 and CDR2 are LNHDA and SQIVND (reference sequence). The CDR3 spans 13 residues. In nucleotides, the CDR3 is TGTGCCAGTAGTCGGCAGTCCCAAGAGACCCAGTACTTC. Translation: CASSRQSQETQYF.